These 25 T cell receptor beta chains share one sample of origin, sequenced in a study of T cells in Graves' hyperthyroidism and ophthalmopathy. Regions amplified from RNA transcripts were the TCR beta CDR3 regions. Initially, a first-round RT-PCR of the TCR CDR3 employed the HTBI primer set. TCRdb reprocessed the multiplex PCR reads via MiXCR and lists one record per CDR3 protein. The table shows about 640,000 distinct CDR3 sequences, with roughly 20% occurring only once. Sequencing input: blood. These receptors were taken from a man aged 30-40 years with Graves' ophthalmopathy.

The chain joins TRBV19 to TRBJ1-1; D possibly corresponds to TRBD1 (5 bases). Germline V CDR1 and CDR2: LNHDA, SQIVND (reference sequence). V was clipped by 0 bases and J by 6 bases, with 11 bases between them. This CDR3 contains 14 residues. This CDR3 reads CASSIEAGSSEAFF. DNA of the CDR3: TGTGCCAGTAGTATAGAAGCAGGGAGCTCTGAAGCTTTCTTT.

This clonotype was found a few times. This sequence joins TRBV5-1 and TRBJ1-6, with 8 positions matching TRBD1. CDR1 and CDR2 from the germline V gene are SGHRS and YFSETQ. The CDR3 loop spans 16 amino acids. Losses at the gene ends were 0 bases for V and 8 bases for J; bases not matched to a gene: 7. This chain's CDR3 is CASSLGYRGIYSPLHF. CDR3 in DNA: TGCGCCAGCAGCTTGGGGTACAGGGGGATATATTCACCCCTCCACTTT.

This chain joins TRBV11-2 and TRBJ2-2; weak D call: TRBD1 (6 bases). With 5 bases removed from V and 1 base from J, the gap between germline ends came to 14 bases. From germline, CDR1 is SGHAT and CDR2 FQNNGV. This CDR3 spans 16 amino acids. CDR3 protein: CASSGRDIQNTGELFF. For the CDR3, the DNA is TGTGCCAGCAGCGGACGGGACATACAGAACACCGGGGAGCTGTTTTTT.

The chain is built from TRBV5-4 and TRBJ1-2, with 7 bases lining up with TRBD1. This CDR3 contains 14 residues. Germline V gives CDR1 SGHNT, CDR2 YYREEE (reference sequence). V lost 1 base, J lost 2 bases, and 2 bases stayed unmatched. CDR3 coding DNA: TGTGCCAGCAGCTTGTCGGGACAGAACTATGGCTACACCTTC. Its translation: CASSLSGQNYGYTF.

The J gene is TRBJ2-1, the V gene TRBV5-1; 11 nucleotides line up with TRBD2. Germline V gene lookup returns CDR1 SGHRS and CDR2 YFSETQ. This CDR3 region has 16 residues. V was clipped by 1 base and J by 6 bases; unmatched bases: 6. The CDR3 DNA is TGCGCCAGCAGCTTGCTAGTAGCGGGAGGGCCCAATGAGCAGTTCTTC. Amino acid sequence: CASSLLVAGGPNEQFF.

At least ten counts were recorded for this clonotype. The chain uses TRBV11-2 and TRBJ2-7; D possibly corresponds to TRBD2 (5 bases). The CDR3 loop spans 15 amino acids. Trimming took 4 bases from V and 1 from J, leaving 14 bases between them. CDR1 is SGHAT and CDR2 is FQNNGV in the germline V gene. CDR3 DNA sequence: TGTGCCAGCAGCTCCAGATCCGGGAAATCCTACGAGCAGTACTTC. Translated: CASSSRSGKSYEQYF.

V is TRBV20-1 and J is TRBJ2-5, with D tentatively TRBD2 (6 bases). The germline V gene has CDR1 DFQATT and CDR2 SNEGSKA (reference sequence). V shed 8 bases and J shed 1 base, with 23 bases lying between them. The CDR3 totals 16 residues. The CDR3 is CSPGTYRGRFQETQYF. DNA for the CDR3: TGCAGTCCCGGGACTTACCGGGGACGGTTCCAAGAGACCCAGTACTTC.

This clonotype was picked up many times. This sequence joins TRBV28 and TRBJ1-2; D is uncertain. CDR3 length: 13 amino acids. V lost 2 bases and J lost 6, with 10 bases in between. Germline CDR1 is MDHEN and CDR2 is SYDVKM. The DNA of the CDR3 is TGTGCCAGCAGTTTAACATTTAAGGATGGCTACACCTTC. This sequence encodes CASSLTFKDGYTF.

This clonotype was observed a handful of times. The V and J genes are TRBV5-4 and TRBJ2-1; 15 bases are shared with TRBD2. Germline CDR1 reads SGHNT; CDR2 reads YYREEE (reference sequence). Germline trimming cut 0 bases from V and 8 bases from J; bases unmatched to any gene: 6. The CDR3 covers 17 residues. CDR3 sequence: CASSLAGLAGGIDEQFF. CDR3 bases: TGTGCCAGCAGCTTGGCGGGACTAGCGGGAGGAATCGATGAGCAGTTCTTC.

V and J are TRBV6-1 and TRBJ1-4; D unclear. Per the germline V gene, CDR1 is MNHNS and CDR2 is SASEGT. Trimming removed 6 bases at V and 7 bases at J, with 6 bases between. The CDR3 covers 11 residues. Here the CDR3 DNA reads TGTGCCAGCAGCGCCGCTGAAAAACTGTTTTTT. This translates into CASSAAEKLFF.

The DNA of the CDR3 is TGCAGTGCTAAAGACAGGGGCCCCTCCTACGAGCAGTACTTC. Translated, it gives CSAKDRGPSYEQYF. The genes are TRBV20-1 and TRBJ2-7, with TRBD1 identical over 8 bases. V was clipped by 4 bases and J by 0 bases; unmatched bases: 5. The CDR3 extends over 14 amino acids. Germline CDR1 and CDR2: DFQATT and SNEGSKA (reference sequence).

CDR3 sequence: CASSLPGTVGDTQYF. DNA of the CDR3: TGTGCCAGCAGTTTACCGGGGACCGTGGGGGATACGCAGTATTTT. The V gene is TRBV28, the J gene TRBJ2-3; the D gene could be TRBD1 or TRBD2 (5 bases each). The germline CDR1 and CDR2 sequences are MDHEN and SYDVKM. The CDR3 spans 15 residues. Trimming cost V 2 bases and J 6 bases, with 15 bases left between them.

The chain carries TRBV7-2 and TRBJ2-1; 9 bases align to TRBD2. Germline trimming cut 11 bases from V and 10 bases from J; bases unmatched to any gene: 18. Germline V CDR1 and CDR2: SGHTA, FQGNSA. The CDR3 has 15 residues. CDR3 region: CAWSAGGLAGREQFF. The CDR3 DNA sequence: TGTGCCTGGAGCGCCGGGGGGCTAGCGGGAAGGGAGCAGTTCTTC.

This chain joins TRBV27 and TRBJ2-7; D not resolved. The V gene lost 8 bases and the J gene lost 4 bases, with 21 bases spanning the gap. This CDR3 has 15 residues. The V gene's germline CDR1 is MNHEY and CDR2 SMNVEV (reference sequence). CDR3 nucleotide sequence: TGTGCCAGCTCCTCTGGGCCACCGAGAGTGTACGAGCAGTACTTC. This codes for CASSSGPPRVYEQYF.

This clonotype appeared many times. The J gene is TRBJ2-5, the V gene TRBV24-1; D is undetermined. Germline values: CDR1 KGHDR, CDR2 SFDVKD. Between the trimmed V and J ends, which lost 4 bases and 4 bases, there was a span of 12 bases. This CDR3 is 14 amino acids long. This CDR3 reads CATSDSGPGETQYF. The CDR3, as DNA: TGTGCCACCAGTGACTCCGGGCCCGGAGAGACCCAGTACTTC.

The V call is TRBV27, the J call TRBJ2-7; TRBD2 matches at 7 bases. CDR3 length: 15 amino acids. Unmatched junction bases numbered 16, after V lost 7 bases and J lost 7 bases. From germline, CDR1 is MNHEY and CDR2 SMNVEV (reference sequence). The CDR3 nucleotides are TGTGCCAGCAACCAGGTCCGGGACTACCTCTGGGAGCAGTACTTC. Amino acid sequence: CASNQVRDYLWEQYF.

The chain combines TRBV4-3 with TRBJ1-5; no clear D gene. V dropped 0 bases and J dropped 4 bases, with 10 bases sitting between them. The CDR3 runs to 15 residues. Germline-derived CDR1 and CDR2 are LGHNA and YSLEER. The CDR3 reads CASSQDVSRNQPQHF. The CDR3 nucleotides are TGCGCCAGCAGCCAAGATGTATCAAGGAATCAGCCCCAGCATTTT.

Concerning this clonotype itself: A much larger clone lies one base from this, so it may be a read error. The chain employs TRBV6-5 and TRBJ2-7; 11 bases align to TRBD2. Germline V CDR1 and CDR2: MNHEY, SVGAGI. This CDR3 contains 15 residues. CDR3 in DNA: TGTGCCGGCAGTTACGGAGGGACTAGCGGTTTCGAGCAGTACTTC. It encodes CAGSYGGTSGFEQYF.

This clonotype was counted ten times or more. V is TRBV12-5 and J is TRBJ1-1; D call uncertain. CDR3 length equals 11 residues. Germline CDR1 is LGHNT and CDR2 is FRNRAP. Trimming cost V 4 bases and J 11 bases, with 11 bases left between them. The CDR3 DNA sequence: TGTGCTAGTGGTTCCCCCGGGCGGGCTTTCTTT. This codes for CASGSPGRAFF.

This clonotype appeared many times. This CDR3 reads CASSSGTGIPYEQYF. Written as DNA, the CDR3 is TGTGCCAGCAGCTCCGGGACAGGGATTCCCTACGAGCAGTACTTC. This chain connects TRBV28 to TRBJ2-7; 9 positions match TRBD1. The V segment lost 6 bases and the J segment 2 bases; nucleotides outside the gene matches: 8. There are 15 residues in the CDR3. Looked up from germline, CDR1 is MDHEN and CDR2 is SYDVKM.

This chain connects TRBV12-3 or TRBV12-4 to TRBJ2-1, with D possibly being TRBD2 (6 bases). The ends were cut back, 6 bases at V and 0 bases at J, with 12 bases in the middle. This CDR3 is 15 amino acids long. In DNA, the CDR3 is TGTGCCAGCAGGACCTATAGCGGCTCCTACAATGAGCAGTTCTTC. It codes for CASRTYSGSYNEQFF.

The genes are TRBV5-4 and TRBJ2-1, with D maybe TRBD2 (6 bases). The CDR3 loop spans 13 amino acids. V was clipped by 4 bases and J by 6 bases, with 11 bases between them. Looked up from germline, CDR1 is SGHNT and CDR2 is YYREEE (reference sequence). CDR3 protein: CASSRDWANEQFF. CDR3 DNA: TGTGCCAGCAGCAGGGACTGGGCCAATGAGCAGTTCTTC.

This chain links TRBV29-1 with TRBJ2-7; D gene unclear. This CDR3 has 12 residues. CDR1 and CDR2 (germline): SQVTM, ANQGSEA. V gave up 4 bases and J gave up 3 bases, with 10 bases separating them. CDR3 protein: CSVAEDDYEQYF. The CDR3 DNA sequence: TGCAGCGTTGCTGAGGACGACTACGAGCAGTACTTC.

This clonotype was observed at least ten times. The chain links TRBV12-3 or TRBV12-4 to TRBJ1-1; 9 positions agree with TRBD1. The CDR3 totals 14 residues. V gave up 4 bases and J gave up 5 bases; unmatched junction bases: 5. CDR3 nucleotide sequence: TGTGCCAGCAGTTCGAGACAGGGGGAGACTGAAGCTTTCTTT. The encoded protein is CASSSRQGETEAFF.

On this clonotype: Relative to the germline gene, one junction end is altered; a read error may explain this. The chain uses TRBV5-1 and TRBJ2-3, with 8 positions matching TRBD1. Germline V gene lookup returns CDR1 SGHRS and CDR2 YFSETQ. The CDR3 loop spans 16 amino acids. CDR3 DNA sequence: TGTGCCAGCAGCTCGCGGGGACAGGTTTCGCCAGATACGCAGTATTTT. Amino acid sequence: CASSSRGQVSPDTQYF. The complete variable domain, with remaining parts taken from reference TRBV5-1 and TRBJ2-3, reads KAGVTQTPRYLIKTRGQQVTLSCSPISGHRSVSWYQQTPGQGLQFLFEYFSETQRNKGNFPGRFSGRQFSNSRSEMNVSTLELGDSALYLCASSSRGQVSPDTQYFGPGTRLTVL.